A selection of T cell receptor beta chains follows, all from one sample in a study of blood T cell repertoires in COVID-19. Clones were sequenced by immunoSEQ multiplex PCR, and TCRdb holds only the in-frame ones, with some missing. The table has 45,000 to 50,000 clones, roughly 80% seen once. What was sequenced was peripheral blood. The receptors come from a man between 60 and 75 years old with active COVID-19. Each CDR3 is given with its conserved first and last residue. The order of the fields is clone size, J gene, D gene, V gene, CDR3 DNA, CDR3 protein. A D gene is named only where the DNA matches it firmly. A row's size may be missing; if present it is once, few, many or a size class.

few,TRBJ2-1,-,TRBV6-1,TGTGCCAGCAGTGAAGCTGGCAATTCCTACAATGAGCAGTTCTTC,CASSEAGNSYNEQFF
-,TRBJ1-1,-,TRBV3-1/TRBV3-2,TGTGCCAGCAGCCAAGAACGAAGTACAGGGTTGAGTGAAGCTTTCTTT,CASSQERSTGLSEAFF
-,TRBJ2-3,TRBD2,TRBV28,TGTGCCAGCAGTCTCCCAGTTGGGACTAGCGGGAGGACTAGCACAGATACGCAGTATTTT,CASSLPVGTSGRTSTDTQYF
-,TRBJ2-3,TRBD1,TRBV11-2,TGTGCCAGCAGTGGTACAGGGGGCGCGGATCTCACAGATACGCAGTATTTT,CASSGTGGADLTDTQYF
-,TRBJ1-1,-,TRBV6-2/TRBV6-3,TGTGCCAGCAGTTCCGCCGGGGTGAACACTGAAGCTTTCTTT,CASSSAGVNTEAFF
-,TRBJ2-1,TRBD1,TRBV11-2,TGTGCCAGCAGCTTAGGACAGGGTCGCATCTTC,CASSLGQGRIF
-,TRBJ2-2,TRBD2,TRBV11-3,TGTGCCAGCAGCTTACGTTTGGCGGGAGGCCTCAACACCGGGGAGCTGTTTTTT,CASSLRLAGGLNTGELFF
-,TRBJ1-4,-,TRBV7-2,TGTGCCAGCAGCTTAGCGGGAGGGTTTGGTGAAAAACTGTTTTTT,CASSLAGGFGEKLFF
-,TRBJ2-1,-,TRBV29-1,TGCAGCGTTGAGTTTGGGAGGAGTGAGCAGTTCTTC,CSVEFGRSEQFF
few,TRBJ2-7,TRBD1,TRBV6-5,TGTGCCAGCAGCTACCCCGGGACAGGGGTAAACGAGCAGTACTTC,CASSYPGTGVNEQYF
few,TRBJ1-4,TRBD1,TRBV2,TGTGCCAGCAGCTCGAGACAGGGTGCAACTAATGAAAAACTGTTTTTT,CASSSRQGATNEKLFF
-,TRBJ2-6,TRBD1,TRBV5-4,TGTGCCAGCAGCGTTGACAGGGCTGGGGCCAACGTCCTGACTTTC,CASSVDRAGANVLTF